A selection of T cell receptor beta chains follows, all from one sample in a study of T-cell reconstitution after alpha-beta-depleted transplantation in children. TCRdb reprocessed the PCR reads via MiXCR and lists one record per CDR3 protein. The sample holds roughly 280,000 distinct CDR3 sequences, 11% seen once. Sample: peripheral blood, taken 180 days after TCRalphabeta/CD19-depleted stem cell transplant. Every receptor here comes from a male patient under 10 years old who had a stem cell transplant for chronic granulomatous disease, so the T cells may come from the graft donor. Both conserved end residues are part of each CDR3. A D gene is named only where the DNA matches it firmly. Only some rows state a clone size, as once, few, many or a class for expanded clones.

clone size: many; J gene: TRBJ1-2; D gene: -; V gene: TRBV7-9; CDR3 DNA: TGTGCCAGCAGCTATAGGGACGGAGAACCTTATGGCTACACCTTC; CDR3 protein: CASSYRDGEPYGYTF
clone size: many; J gene: TRBJ1-1; D gene: TRBD1; V gene: TRBV18; CDR3 DNA: TGTGCCAGCTCACCCGGGACAGGGATCTCTGAAGCTTTCTTT; CDR3 protein: CASSPGTGISEAFF
clone size: many; J gene: TRBJ1-6; D gene: TRBD1; V gene: TRBV20-1; CDR3 DNA: TGCAGTGCTTGGGACAGTATTTCACCCCTCCACTTT; CDR3 protein: CSAWDSISPLHF
clone size: many; J gene: TRBJ2-3; D gene: -; V gene: TRBV5-1; CDR3 DNA: TGTGCCAGCAGCTTAAGACTCGCCGATACGCAGTATTTT; CDR3 protein: CASSLRLADTQYF
clone size: few; J gene: TRBJ2-1; D gene: TRBD2; V gene: TRBV24-1; CDR3 DNA: TGTGCCACCAGGTCCGGGACTAGCGGCAATGAGCAGTTCTTC; CDR3 protein: CATRSGTSGNEQFF
clone size: many; J gene: TRBJ2-5; D gene: -; V gene: TRBV7-9; CDR3 DNA: TGTGCCAGCAGCTTAAAATCAGAGACCCAGTACTTC; CDR3 protein: CASSLKSETQYF
clone size: many; J gene: TRBJ2-1; D gene: -; V gene: TRBV5-5; CDR3 DNA: TGTGCCAGCAGCTTGGGCATCTTATTATACAATGAGCAGTTCTTC; CDR3 protein: CASSLGILLYNEQFF
clone size: many; J gene: TRBJ2-3; D gene: TRBD1; V gene: TRBV12-3/TRBV12-4; CDR3 DNA: TGTGCCAGCGTAAGGGGGCGCGGAGATACGCAGTATTTT; CDR3 protein: CASVRGRGDTQYF
clone size: -; J gene: TRBJ2-7; D gene: TRBD2; V gene: TRBV30; CDR3 DNA: TGTGCCTGGAGTGTAGCGAGCGGGAAAGAGCAGTACTTC; CDR3 protein: CAWSVASGKEQYF
clone size: many; J gene: TRBJ2-2; D gene: -; V gene: TRBV7-8; CDR3 DNA: TGTGCCAGCAGCCAGGGGAGTCTCAACACCGGGGAGCTGTTTTTT; CDR3 protein: CASSQGSLNTGELFF
clone size: many; J gene: TRBJ2-1; D gene: TRBD1; V gene: TRBV11-2; CDR3 DNA: TGTGCCAGCAGCTTACGGTCGGGGACAGGGGTGGGATACAATGAGCAGTTCTTC; CDR3 protein: CASSLRSGTGVGYNEQFF
clone size: many; J gene: TRBJ2-3; D gene: -; V gene: TRBV28; CDR3 DNA: TGTGCCAGCAGTTTAATATCGAGGGACTGGGGTTTGCGCGGTACGCAGTATTTT; CDR3 protein: CASSLISRDWGLRGTQYF
clone size: many; J gene: TRBJ2-6; D gene: TRBD2; V gene: TRBV4-3; CDR3 DNA: TGCGCCAGCAGCCAAAGCGGGGAGTCCTCTGGGGCCAACGTCCTGACTTTC; CDR3 protein: CASSQSGESSGANVLTF
clone size: many; J gene: TRBJ2-4; D gene: -; V gene: TRBV5-6; CDR3 DNA: TGTGCCAGCTTGGGAAGGGAACAGGGCAAAAACATTCAGTACTTC; CDR3 protein: CASLGREQGKNIQYF
clone size: many; J gene: TRBJ1-5; D gene: -; V gene: TRBV4-3; CDR3 DNA: TGCGCCAGCAGCCAAGATTCCGGGGGAAATCAGCCCCAGCATTTT; CDR3 protein: CASSQDSGGNQPQHF
clone size: many; J gene: TRBJ2-3; D gene: -; V gene: TRBV20-1; CDR3 DNA: TGCAGTGCTAGAGATCGGGTAGATACGCAGTATTTT; CDR3 protein: CSARDRVDTQYF
clone size: -; J gene: TRBJ2-1; D gene: TRBD2; V gene: TRBV29-1; CDR3 DNA: TGCAGCGTTGACCAACTAGCGGGAGTTGATGAGCAGTTCTTC; CDR3 protein: CSVDQLAGVDEQFF
clone size: many; J gene: TRBJ2-1; D gene: TRBD2; V gene: TRBV11-1; CDR3 DNA: TGTGCCAGCAGCTCCGAAATAGCGGGGGGCACCTACAATGAGCAGTTCTTC; CDR3 protein: CASSSEIAGGTYNEQFF
clone size: many; J gene: TRBJ2-7; D gene: -; V gene: TRBV29-1; CDR3 DNA: TGCAGCGTTGAGGACAGATTTTACGAGCAGTACTTC; CDR3 protein: CSVEDRFYEQYF
clone size: few; J gene: TRBJ2-2; D gene: -; V gene: TRBV14; CDR3 DNA: TGTGCCAGCAGCCAAGAGTACACCGGGGAGCTGTTTTTT; CDR3 protein: CASSQEYTGELFF
clone size: few; J gene: TRBJ2-1; D gene: -; V gene: TRBV7-9; CDR3 DNA: TGTGCCAGCAGCTCGACCTGGGAGGTAACGAATGAGCAGTTCTTC; CDR3 protein: CASSSTWEVTNEQFF
clone size: many; J gene: TRBJ2-2; D gene: -; V gene: TRBV29-1; CDR3 DNA: TGCAGCGTTCTCCCGGACCACTCGATTAACACCGGGGAGCTGTTTTTT; CDR3 protein: CSVLPDHSINTGELFF
clone size: many; J gene: TRBJ2-1; D gene: TRBD2; V gene: TRBV5-1; CDR3 DNA: TGCGCCAGCAGCGTACCGGGACTAGCGGGAGTCTGGAATGAGCAGTTCTTC; CDR3 protein: CASSVPGLAGVWNEQFF
clone size: many; J gene: TRBJ1-1; D gene: -; V gene: TRBV29-1; CDR3 DNA: TGCAGCGTTGTCGGAGTGAACACTGAAGCTTTCTTT; CDR3 protein: CSVVGVNTEAFF